This record covers a single T cell receptor (beta chain). Its antigen is not identified. 60 Vbeta and 13 Jbeta primers were used in PCR. Only in-frame clones appear in the TCRdb table, and some are missing; sequencing was by immunoSEQ multiplex PCR. The sample has under 200,000 clones; about 81% are singletons. This CDR3 contains 13 residues. Germline V gives CDR1 MNHEY, CDR2 SMNVEV (reference sequence). V dropped 5 bases and J dropped 8; count of bases not matched to a gene: 5. The record originates from a study of cytomegalovirus exposure and HLA in healthy donors. Study-wide results and limits: For cytomegalovirus status, the classifier reportedly gave diagnoses with high specificity and sensitivity.

The sample consisted of PBMCs. The chain uses TRBV27 and TRBJ1-4; 7 bases match TRBD1. The sequence was collected from a woman between 18 and 30 years old in good health and CMV-seronegative. The CDR3, as DNA: TGTGCCAGCAGTCGGACAGGCTGGGAAAAACTGTTTTTT. This encodes CASSRTGWEKLFF.